This T cell receptor beta chain stems from a study of blood T cell repertoires in COVID-19. As for the study in general: Acute and convalescent COVID-19 specimens originated in the United States, Italy and Spain.

V gave up 2 bases and J gave up 1 base, with 13 bases separating them. Germline CDR1 is MNHEY and CDR2 is SMNVEV (reference sequence). The CDR3 is 16 amino acids. Authors' analysis steps: Cell counts per sample came from amplifying reference gene primers. Libraries were prepared by immunoSEQ multiplex PCR; TCRdb keeps only in-frame clonotypes and omits some of them. Clonal size and the V and J genes are those of that table, whereas D and trimming came from the DNA. The sample holds more than 200,000 clones, about nine tenths seen once. The chain carries TRBV27 and TRBJ2-3; a weak D match, TRBD1 (6 bases). This sequence was found in a man under 40 with COVID-19, enrolled during active disease. Sequencing input: peripheral blood. The CDR3 region has the DNA TGTGCCAGCAGTTTAGTATCAGGGGTCGGCACAGATACGCAGTATTTT. This codes for CASSLVSGVGTDTQYF.